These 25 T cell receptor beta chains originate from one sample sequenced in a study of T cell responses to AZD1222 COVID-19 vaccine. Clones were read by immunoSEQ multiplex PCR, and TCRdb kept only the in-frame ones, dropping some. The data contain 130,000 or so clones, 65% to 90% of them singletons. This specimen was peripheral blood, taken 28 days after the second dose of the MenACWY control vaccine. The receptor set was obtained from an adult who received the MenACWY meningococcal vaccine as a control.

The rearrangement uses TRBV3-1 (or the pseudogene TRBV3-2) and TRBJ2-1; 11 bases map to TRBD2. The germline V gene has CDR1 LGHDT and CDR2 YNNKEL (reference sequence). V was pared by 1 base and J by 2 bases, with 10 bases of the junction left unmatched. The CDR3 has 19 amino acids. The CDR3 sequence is CASSQGNSGRALTYNEQFF. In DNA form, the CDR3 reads TGTGCCAGCAGCCAAGGTAATAGCGGGAGGGCCTTAACCTACAATGAGCAGTTCTTC.

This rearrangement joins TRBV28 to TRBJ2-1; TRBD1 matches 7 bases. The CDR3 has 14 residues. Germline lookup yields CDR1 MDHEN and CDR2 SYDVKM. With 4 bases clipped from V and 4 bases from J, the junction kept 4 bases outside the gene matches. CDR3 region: CASSSGTEYNEQFF. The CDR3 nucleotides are TGTGCCAGCAGTTCCGGGACAGAGTACAATGAGCAGTTCTTC.

The CDR3 DNA reads TGTGCCAGCAGCAGCTCTAGCGAAATCTCCTACAATGAGCAGTTCTTC. It encodes CASSSSSEISYNEQFF. The V gene is TRBV9, the J gene TRBJ2-1, with TRBD2 as a possible D gene (6 bases). Germline CDR1 is SGDLS and CDR2 is YYNGEE. V was clipped by 4 bases and J by 0 bases, with 14 bases between them. The CDR3 extends over 16 amino acids.

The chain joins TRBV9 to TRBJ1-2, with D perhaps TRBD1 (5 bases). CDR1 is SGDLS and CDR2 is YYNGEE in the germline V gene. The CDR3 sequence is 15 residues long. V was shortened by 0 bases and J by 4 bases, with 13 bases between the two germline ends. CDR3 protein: CASSVDSGALYGYTF. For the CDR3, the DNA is TGTGCCAGCAGCGTAGACTCTGGGGCACTCTATGGCTACACCTTC.

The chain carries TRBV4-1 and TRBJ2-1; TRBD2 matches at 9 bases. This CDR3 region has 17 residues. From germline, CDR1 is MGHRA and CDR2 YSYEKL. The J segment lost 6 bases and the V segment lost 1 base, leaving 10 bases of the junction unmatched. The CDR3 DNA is TGCGCCAGCAGCCAAGCCCCCGGCGGGGGGGCCCGCAATGAGCAGTTCTTC. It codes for CASSQAPGGGARNEQFF.

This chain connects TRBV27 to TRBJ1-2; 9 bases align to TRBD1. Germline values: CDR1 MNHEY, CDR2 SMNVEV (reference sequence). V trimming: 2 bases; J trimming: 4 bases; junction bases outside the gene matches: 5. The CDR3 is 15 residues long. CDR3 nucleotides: TGTGCCAGCAGTTTAACCGGACAGGGGCCCTATGGCTACACCTTC. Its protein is CASSLTGQGPYGYTF.

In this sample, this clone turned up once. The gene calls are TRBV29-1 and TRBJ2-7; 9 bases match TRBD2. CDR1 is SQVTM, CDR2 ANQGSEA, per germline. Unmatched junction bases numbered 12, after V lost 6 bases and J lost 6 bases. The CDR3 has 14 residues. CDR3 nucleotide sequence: TGCAGCGTACGGCGGGCGGGAGGGCCCCTCGAGCAGTACTTC. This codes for CSVRRAGGPLEQYF.

The CDR3 nucleotides are TGTGCCAGCAGCGTAAATCTAGCGGCTAGCGGGATAGTTAATGAGCAGTTCTTC. Protein: CASSVNLAASGIVNEQFF. The rearrangement links TRBV9 to TRBJ2-1; 9 bases are a match to TRBD2. This CDR3 is 18 amino acids long. The V segment lost 1 base and the J segment 7 bases; nucleotides outside the gene matches: 15. Germline assignment: CDR1 SGDLS and CDR2 YYNGEE.

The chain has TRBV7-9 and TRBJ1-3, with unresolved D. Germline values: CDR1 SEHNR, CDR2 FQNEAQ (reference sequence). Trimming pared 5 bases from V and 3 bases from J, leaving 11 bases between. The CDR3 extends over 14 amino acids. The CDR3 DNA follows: TGTGCCAGCAGCCCCGGGAGCTATGGAAACACCATATATTTT. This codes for CASSPGSYGNTIYF. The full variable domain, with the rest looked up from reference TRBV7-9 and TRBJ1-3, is DTGVSQNPRHKITKRGQNVTFRCDPISEHNRLYWYRQTLGQGPEFLTYFQNEAQLEKSRLLSDRFSAERPKGSFSTLEIQRTEQGDSAMYLCASSPGSYGNTIYFGEGSWLTVV.

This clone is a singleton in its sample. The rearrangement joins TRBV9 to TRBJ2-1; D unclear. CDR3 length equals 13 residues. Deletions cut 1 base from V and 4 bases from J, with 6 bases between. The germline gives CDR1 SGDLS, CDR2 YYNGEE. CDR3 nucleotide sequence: TGTGCCAGCAGCGTAAAAGATTACAATGAGCAGTTCTTC. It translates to CASSVKDYNEQFF.

The CDR3 sequence: CASSEQGDTQYF. The DNA for the CDR3 is TGTGCCAGCAGTGAACAGGGGGATACGCAGTATTTT. J is TRBJ2-3 and V is TRBV6-1; D perhaps matches TRBD1 (6 bases). Germline values: CDR1 MNHNS, CDR2 SASEGT. The CDR3 runs 12 residues. Trimming pared 2 bases from V and 6 bases from J, leaving 6 bases between.

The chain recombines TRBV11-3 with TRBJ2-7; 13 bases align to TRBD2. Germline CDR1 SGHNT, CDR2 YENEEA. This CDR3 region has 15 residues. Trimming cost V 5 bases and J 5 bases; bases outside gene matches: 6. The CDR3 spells CASSARTSGRDEQYF. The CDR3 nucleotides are TGTGCCAGCAGCGCAAGGACTAGCGGGAGAGACGAGCAGTACTTC. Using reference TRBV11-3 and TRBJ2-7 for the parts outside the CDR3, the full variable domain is EAGVVQSPRYKIIEKKQPVAFWCNPISGHNTLYWYLQNLGQGPELLIRYENEEAVDDSQLPKDRFSAERLKGVDSTLKIQPAELGDSAVYLCASSARTSGRDEQYFGPGTRLTVT.

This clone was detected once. The CDR3 DNA sequence: TGCGCCAGCAGCTTACTAGCGGGAGTCGGCACCGGGGAGCTGTTTTTT. It is translated as CASSLLAGVGTGELFF. The rearrangement links TRBV5-1 to TRBJ2-2; TRBD2 agrees at 11 bases. The V gene's germline CDR1 is SGHRS and CDR2 YFSETQ. J was trimmed by 4 bases and V by 2 bases; bases with no gene match: 4. CDR3 length: 16 residues.

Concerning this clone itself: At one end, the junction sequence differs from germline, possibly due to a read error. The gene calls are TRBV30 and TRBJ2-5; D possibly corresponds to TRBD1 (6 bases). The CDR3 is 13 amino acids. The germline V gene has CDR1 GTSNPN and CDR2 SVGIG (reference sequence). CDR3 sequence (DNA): TGTGCCTGGAATTCCGACCCCGGGACAACCTATGACTTC. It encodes CAWNSDPGTTYDF. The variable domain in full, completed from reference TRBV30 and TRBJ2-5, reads SQTIHQWPATLVQPVGSPLSLECTVEGTSNPNLYWYRQAAGRGLQLLFYSVGIGQISSEVPQNLSASRPQDRQFILSSKKLLLSDSGFYLCAWNSDPGTTYDFGPGTRLLVL.

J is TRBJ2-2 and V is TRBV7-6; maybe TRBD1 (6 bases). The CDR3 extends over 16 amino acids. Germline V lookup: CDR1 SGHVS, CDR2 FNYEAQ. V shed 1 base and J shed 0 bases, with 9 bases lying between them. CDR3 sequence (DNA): TGTGCCAGCAGCTTAGGTTGGGGGCCGAACACCGGGGAGCTGTTTTTT. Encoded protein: CASSLGWGPNTGELFF. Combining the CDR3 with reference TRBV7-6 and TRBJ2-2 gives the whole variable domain GAGVSQSPRYKVTKRGQDVALRCDPISGHVSLYWYRQALGQGPEFLTYFNYEAQQDKSGLPNDRFSAERPEGSISTLTIQRTEQRDSAMYRCASSLGWGPNTGELFFGEGSRLTVL.

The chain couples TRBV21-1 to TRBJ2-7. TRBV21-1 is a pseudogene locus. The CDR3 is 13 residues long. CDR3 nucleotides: TGTGCCAGCAGCAAGTGTGTCAAACCCGAGCAGTACGTC. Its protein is CASSKCVKPEQYV.

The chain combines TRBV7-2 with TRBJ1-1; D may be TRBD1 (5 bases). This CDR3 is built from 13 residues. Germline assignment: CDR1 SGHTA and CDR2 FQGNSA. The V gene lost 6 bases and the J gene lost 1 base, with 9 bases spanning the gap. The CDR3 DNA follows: TGTGCCAGCAGGCAAGGGGCGAACACTGAAGCTTTCTTT. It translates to CASRQGANTEAFF.

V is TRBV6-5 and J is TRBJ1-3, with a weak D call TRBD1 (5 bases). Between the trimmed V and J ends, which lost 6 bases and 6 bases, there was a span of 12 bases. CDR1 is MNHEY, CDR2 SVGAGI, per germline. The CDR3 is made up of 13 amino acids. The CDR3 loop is CASRGGAPNTIYF. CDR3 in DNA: TGTGCCAGCAGGGGGGGAGCACCAAACACCATATATTTT.

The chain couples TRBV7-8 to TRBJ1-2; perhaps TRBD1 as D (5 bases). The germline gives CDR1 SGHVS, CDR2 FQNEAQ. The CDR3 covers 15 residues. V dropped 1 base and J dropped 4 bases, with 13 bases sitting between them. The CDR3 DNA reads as TGTGCCAGCAGCTTAGTAAGGGGCCCAATCTATGGCTACACCTTC. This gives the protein CASSLVRGPIYGYTF.

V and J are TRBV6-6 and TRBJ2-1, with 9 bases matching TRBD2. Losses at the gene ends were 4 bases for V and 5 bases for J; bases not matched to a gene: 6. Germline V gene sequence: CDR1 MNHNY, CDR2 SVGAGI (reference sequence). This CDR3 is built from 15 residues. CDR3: CASSFPRLADNEQFF. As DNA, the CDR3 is TGTGCCAGCAGTTTCCCCCGACTAGCGGACAATGAGCAGTTCTTC.

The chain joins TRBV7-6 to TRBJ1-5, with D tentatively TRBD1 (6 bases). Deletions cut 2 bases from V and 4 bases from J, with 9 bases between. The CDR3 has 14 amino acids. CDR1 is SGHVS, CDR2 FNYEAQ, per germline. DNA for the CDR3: TGTGCCAGCAGCTTAACTACAGGGAATCAGCCCCAGCATTTT. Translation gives CASSLTTGNQPQHF. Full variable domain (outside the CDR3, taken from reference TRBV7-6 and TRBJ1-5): GAGVSQSPRYKVTKRGQDVALRCDPISGHVSLYWYRQALGQGPEFLTYFNYEAQQDKSGLPNDRFSAERPEGSISTLTIQRTEQRDSAMYRCASSLTTGNQPQHFGDGTRLSIL.

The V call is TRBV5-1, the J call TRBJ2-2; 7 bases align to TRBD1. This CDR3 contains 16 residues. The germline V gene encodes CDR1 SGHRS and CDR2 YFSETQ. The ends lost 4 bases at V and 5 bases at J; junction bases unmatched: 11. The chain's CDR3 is CASSTTGVTATGELFF. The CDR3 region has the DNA TGCGCCAGCAGCACCACAGGGGTAACCGCGACCGGGGAGCTGTTTTTT.

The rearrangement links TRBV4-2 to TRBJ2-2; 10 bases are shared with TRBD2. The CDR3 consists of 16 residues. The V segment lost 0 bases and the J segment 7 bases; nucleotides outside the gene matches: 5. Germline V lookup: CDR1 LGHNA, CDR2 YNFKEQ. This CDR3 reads CASSQDGGLAVGELFF. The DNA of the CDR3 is TGTGCCAGCAGCCAAGATGGAGGACTAGCGGTCGGGGAGCTGTTTTTT.

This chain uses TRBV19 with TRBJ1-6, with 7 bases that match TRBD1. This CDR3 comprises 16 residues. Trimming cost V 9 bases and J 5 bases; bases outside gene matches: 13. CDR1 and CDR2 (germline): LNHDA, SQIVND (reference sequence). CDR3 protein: CASRITRQGDNSPLHF. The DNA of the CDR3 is TGTGCCAGCCGGATTACAAGACAGGGAGATAATTCACCCCTCCACTTT.

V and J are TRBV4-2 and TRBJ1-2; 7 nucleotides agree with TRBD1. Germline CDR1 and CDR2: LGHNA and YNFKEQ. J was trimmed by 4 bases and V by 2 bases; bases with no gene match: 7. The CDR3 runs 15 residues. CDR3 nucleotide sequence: TGTGCCAGCAGCCAAAATTCCGGGACAGCCTATGGCTACACCTTC. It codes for CASSQNSGTAYGYTF.